These T cell receptor beta chains were read from a single sample in a study of blood T cells in healthy people across ages. TCRdb processed the 5' RACE reads anew with MiXCR; each CDR3 protein has one entry. The sample carries just over 800,000 distinct CDR3 sequences, around two thirds recorded once. Sequencing input: blood. The receptors were gathered from a man aged 25 to 45 in good health. Both conserved end residues are part of each CDR3. The D gene is left open where the match is weak. The size entry is marked missing in some rows and otherwise reads once, few, many or a size class.

J gene,D gene,clone size,V gene,CDR3 protein
TRBJ2-7,NA,few,TRBV9,CASSVEGAGAYEQYF
TRBJ1-2,TRBD1,few,TRBV29-1,CSVDRGFYYGYTF
TRBJ2-4,NA,NA,TRBV12-3/TRBV12-4,CASSHRATAKNIQYF
TRBJ2-1,NA,few,TRBV5-1,CASSLGEQNNEQFF
TRBJ2-1,NA,few,TRBV20-1,CSAAEGTINEQFF
TRBJ1-2,NA,once,TRBV29-1,CSVEFFSSSNYGYTF
TRBJ1-1,NA,NA,TRBV20-1,CSASPYRNTEAFF
TRBJ2-7,NA,NA,TRBV20-1,CSAPPDGSYEQYF
TRBJ2-3,TRBD2,NA,TRBV7-8,CASSLETSGVTDTQYF
TRBJ2-7,NA,once,TRBV9,CASSVGSYQQGHEQYF
TRBJ2-1,NA,NA,TRBV14,CASSQVGIADNEQFF
TRBJ2-5,TRBD1,NA,TRBV4-3,CASSPAHRGPQTQYF
TRBJ2-7,TRBD1,NA,TRBV7-2,CASSLHPMTGPYSYEQYF
TRBJ2-1,NA,NA,TRBV12-3/TRBV12-4,CAIREGTPNEQFF
TRBJ2-1,NA,NA,TRBV5-8,CAGSFGVSEQFF
TRBJ2-7,TRBD2,NA,TRBV29-1,CSVGLLRGGGLTYEQYF
TRBJ1-2,NA,NA,TRBV20-1,CSAVGTPNNYGYTF
TRBJ2-3,NA,NA,TRBV7-9,CASSETRSTQYF
TRBJ2-3,NA,NA,TRBV12-3/TRBV12-4,CASSLGYTQYF
TRBJ2-4,NA,NA,TRBV28,CASSLVGSSRDIQYF
TRBJ2-7,NA,NA,TRBV3-1,CASSQVRNEQYF
NA,TRBD2,NA,TRBV3-1,CASSQDRLAGGHQKTQYF
TRBJ2-1,NA,NA,TRBV7-9,CASSLVGVNNEQFF
TRBJ2-1,NA,NA,TRBV12-3/TRBV12-4,CASSKTRRKFF
TRBJ1-4,TRBD1,NA,TRBV4-3,CASSQESQGGQAEKLFF
TRBJ2-1,NA,few,TRBV14,CASSLQGGASYNEQFF
TRBJ2-5,NA,NA,TRBV10-3,CAISPADSQETQYF
TRBJ2-7,TRBD2,once,TRBV6-6,CASSPFAGTKGSYEQYF
TRBJ2-3,TRBD2,few,TRBV13,CASSRRTSGLTDTQYF
TRBJ2-1,TRBD1,NA,TRBV6-2/TRBV6-3,CVSRSADRVDEQFF
TRBJ1-2,NA,few,TRBV7-2,CASSLRDRDGYTF
TRBJ2-4,NA,NA,TRBV12-3/TRBV12-4,CASSLWAGLAKNIQYF
TRBJ2-1,TRBD1,NA,TRBV6-2/TRBV6-3,CASSSTGGGDEQFF
NA,NA,NA,TRBV5-1,CASSVGGTLETQYF
TRBJ2-1,TRBD1,many,TRBV7-7,CASSLGTGVDEQFF
TRBJ2-7,TRBD1,NA,TRBV6-1,CASNPTGLTYEQYF
NA,NA,NA,TRBV20-1,CSALLGDGEYNEQYF
TRBJ2-1,TRBD2,NA,TRBV9,CASSSGTSKNEQFF
TRBJ1-1,TRBD1,NA,TRBV10-3,CAIRGQVAATEAFF
TRBJ2-5,NA,NA,TRBV6-6,CASCCMSGKETQYF
TRBJ2-7,TRBD1,NA,TRBV6-2/TRBV6-3,CASAQGQGAGQYF
TRBJ2-5,NA,NA,TRBV7-2,CASSLEGGRAGETQYF
TRBJ1-2,NA,NA,TRBV29-1,CSVDPGNYGYTF
TRBJ2-1,NA,NA,TRBV7-9,CASSLPLTTTEQFF
TRBJ1-2,TRBD1,few,TRBV13,CASSLRTGVNYGYTF
NA,TRBD1,few,TRBV29-1,CSGGGPYEQYF
TRBJ1-5,NA,NA,TRBV5-8,CASSLGRQPQHF
TRBJ2-1,TRBD2,few,TRBV20-1,CSARDWTSGRHNEQFF
NA,NA,NA,TRBV6-1,CASSDGGSSYNEQYF
TRBJ1-6,NA,many,TRBV2,CASSAGRQGNSPLHF
TRBJ2-7,NA,NA,TRBV5-1,CASSLADFKGFLPYEQYF
TRBJ1-1,NA,once,TRBV2,CASSEGTVTEAFF
TRBJ2-1,NA,NA,TRBV29-1,CSVGELAYNEQFF
TRBJ2-7,TRBD1,NA,TRBV5-5,CASSSRDRSSEQYF
TRBJ2-7,NA,few,TRBV6-2/TRBV6-3,CASSYGGIYEQYF
TRBJ2-1,NA,few,TRBV29-1,CSVEWGWDEQFF
TRBJ2-5,NA,NA,TRBV2,CASSRLTSQETQYF